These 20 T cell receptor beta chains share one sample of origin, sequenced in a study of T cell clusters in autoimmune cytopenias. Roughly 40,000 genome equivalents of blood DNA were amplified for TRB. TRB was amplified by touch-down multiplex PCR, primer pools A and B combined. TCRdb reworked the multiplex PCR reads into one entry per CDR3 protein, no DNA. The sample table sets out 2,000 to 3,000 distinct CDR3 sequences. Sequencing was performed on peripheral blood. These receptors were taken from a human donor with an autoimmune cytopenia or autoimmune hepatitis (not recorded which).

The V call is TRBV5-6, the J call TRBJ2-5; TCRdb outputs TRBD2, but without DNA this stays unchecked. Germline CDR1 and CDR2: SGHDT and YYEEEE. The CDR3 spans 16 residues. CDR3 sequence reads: CASSFGLAGEQETQYF.

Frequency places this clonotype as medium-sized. CDR3 amino acids: CASTRLAGGEQFF. The rearrangement links TRBV6-2 or TRBV6-3 to TRBJ2-1; with no DNA, the TCRdb D assignment of TRBD2 cannot be verified. CDR1 is MNHEY and CDR2 is SVGEGT in the germline V gene. This CDR3 comprises 13 residues.

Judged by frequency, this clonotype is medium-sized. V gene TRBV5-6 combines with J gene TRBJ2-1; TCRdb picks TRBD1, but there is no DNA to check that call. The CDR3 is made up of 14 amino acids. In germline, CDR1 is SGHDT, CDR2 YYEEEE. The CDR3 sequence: CASSSGPLGNEQFF.

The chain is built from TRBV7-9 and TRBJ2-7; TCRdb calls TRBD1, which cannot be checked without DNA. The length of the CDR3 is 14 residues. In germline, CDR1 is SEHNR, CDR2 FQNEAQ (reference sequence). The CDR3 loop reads CASSQWGQNYEQYF.

The CDR3 here is CASSLRRRQETQYF. The gene calls are TRBV12-3 or TRBV12-4 and TRBJ2-5. This CDR3 has 14 amino acids.

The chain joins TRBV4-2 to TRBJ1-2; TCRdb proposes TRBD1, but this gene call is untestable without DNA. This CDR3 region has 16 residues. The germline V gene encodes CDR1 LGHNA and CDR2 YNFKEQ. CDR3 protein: CASSQVEFGTGHGYTF.

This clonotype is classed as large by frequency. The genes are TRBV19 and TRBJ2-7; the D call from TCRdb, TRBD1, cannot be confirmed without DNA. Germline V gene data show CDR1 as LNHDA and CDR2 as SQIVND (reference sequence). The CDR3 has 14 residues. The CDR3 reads CASSPGMFFYEQYF.

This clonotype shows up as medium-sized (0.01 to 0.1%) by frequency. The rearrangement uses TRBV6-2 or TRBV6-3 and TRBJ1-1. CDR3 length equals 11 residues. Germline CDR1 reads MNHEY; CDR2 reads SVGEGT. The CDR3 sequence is CASSYGREAFF.

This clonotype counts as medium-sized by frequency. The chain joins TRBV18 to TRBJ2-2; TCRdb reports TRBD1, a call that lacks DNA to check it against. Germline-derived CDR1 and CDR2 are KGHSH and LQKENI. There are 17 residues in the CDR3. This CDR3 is CASSPQTGGKAGGELFF.

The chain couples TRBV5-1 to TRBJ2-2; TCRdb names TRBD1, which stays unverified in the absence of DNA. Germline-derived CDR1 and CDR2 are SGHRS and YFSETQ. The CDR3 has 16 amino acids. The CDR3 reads CASSLFQGGDTGELFF. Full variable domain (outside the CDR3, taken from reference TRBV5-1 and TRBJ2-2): KAGVTQTPRYLIKTRGQQVTLSCSPISGHRSVSWYQQTPGQGLQFLFEYFSETQRNKGNFPGRFSGRQFSNSRSEMNVSTLELGDSALYLCASSLFQGGDTGELFFGEGSRLTVL.

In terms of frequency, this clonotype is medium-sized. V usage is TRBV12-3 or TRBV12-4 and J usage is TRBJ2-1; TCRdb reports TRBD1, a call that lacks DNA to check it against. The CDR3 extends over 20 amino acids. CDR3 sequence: CASSSQRGGGSAGSYNEQFF.

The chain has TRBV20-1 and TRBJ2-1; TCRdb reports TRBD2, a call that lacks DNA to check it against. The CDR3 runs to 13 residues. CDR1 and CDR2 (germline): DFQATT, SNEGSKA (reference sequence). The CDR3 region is CSPIAGGVNEQFF.

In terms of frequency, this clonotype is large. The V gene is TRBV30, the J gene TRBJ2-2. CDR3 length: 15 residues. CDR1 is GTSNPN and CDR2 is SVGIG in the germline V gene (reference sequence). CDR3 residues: CAWSEVVSRAGELFF.

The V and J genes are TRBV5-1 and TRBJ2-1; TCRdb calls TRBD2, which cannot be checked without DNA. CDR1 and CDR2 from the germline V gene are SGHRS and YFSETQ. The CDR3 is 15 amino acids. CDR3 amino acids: CASSSGLAGNNEQFF.

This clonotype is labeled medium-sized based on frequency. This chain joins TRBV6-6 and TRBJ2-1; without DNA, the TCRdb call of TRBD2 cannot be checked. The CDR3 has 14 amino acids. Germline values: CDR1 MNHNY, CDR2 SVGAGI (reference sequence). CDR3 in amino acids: CASSSGLSTWEQFF.

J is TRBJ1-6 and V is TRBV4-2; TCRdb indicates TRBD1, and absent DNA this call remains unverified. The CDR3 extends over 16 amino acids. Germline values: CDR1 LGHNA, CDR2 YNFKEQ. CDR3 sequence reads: CASSLGTGGKGSPLHF.

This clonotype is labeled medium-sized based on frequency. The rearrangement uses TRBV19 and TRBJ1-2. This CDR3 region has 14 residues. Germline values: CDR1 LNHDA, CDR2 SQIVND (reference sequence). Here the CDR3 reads CASSTGGLNYGYTF.

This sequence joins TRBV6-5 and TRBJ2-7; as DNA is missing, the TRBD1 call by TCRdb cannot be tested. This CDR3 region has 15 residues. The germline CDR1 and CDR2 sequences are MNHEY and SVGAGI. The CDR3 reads CASRMGQGTTYEQYF.

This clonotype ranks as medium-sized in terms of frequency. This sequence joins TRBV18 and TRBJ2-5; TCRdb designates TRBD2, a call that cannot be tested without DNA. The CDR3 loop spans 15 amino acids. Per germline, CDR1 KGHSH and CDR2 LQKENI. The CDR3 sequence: CASSPGSGSRETQYF.

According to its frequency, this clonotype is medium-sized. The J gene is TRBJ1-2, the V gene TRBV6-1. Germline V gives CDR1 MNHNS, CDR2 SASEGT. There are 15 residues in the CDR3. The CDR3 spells CASMGRTTPNYGYTF.